These 2 T cell receptor beta chains came from one sample sequenced in a study of resident and recirculating memory T cells in vitiligo. TCRdb keeps only in-frame clones here, not all; method: immunoSEQ multiplex PCR. The table lists tens of thousands of clones, just over 90% of them singletons. Sequenced material: blood. All receptors derive from a male donor with vitiligo.

The rearrangement uses TRBV7-2 and TRBJ2-3; no firm D call. This CDR3 is built from 15 residues. The V gene's germline CDR1 is SGHTA and CDR2 FQGNSA. The ends were cut back, 5 bases at V and 2 bases at J, with 14 bases in the middle. CDR3 in amino acids: CASSPTPPITDTQYF. CDR3 bases: TGTGCCAGCAGCCCGACACCGCCAATCACAGATACGCAGTATTTT.

The rearrangement uses TRBV28 and TRBJ1-2; D is unclear. This CDR3 is built from 13 residues. Germline values: CDR1 MDHEN, CDR2 SYDVKM. With 3 bases removed from V and 2 bases from J, the gap between germline ends came to 7 bases. This CDR3 is CASSLNRNYGYTF. For the CDR3, the DNA is TGTGCCAGCAGTTTGAATAGAAACTATGGCTACACCTTC.